Shown below are 14 T cell receptor beta chains from a single sample sequenced in a study of post-analysis software for immune sequencing data. The study, taken as a whole, reports: A few TRBV segments appeared more often in patients than in controls, and TRBV5-6, TRBV5-1 and TRBV20-1 were among these.

Presence of unique molecular identifiers characterized the TCR beta cDNA libraries. TCRdb re-analysed the PCR reads in MiXCR, keeping a single row per CDR3 protein. In the table there are approximately 730,000 distinct CDR3 sequences, just over 45% of which are singletons. The antigens these receptors bind are not known. Specimen: blood. These receptors all stem from a girl aged 10 to 17 with multiple sclerosis.

V is TRBV5-1 and J is TRBJ2-5; 7 nucleotides agree with TRBD1. The J call is uncertain, as TRBJ2-7 better fits the DNA end. Germline V lookup: CDR1 SGHRS, CDR2 YFSETQ. CDR3 length: 16 residues. CDR3 sequence reads: CASSFNPDRNSYEQYF. The CDR3 nucleotides read TGCGCCAGCAGCTTTAACCCGGACAGGAATTCCTACGAGCAGTACTTC.

This clonotype was observed a few times. Germline and junction disagree at one end, which may indicate a read error. CDR3 coding DNA: TGTGCCAGCGGTCAAGACAGGGGGCCCTACAATGAGCAGTTTTTC. As protein: CASGQDRGPYNEQFF. The rearrangement uses TRBV6-2 or TRBV6-3 and TRBJ2-1; 10 bases line up with TRBD1. The CDR3 spans 15 residues. The germline CDR1 and CDR2 sequences are MNHEY and SVGEGT.

The chain links TRBV28 to TRBJ2-7; possibly TRBD1 for D (6 bases). The CDR3 runs to 16 residues. The V and J ends lost 3 bases and 2 bases respectively, with 17 bases between them. CDR1 MDHEN and CDR2 SYDVKM come from the germline V gene. The DNA of the CDR3 is TGTGCCAGCAGTTTCTTCAGTAGGGGGACGGCCTACGAGCAGTACTTC. Residues: CASSFFSRGTAYEQYF.

The V call is TRBV15, the J call TRBJ2-5; TRBD1 agrees at 7 bases. The tail of the sequence fits TRBJ2-7 better, so the J call may be wrong. Per germline, CDR1 LNHNV and CDR2 YYDKDF (reference sequence). CDR3 size: 16 residues. As DNA, the CDR3 is TGTGCCACCAGCAGACGCACAGGGGAAAAAGGAGGCGAGCAGTACTTC. This gives the protein CATSRRTGEKGGEQYF.

This chain links TRBV12-3 or TRBV12-4 with TRBJ1-2; unclear D gene. The V end lost 2 bases, the J end lost 1 base, and 14 bases lay between the germline ends. The CDR3 totals 16 residues. CDR3 region: CASSLREHGVNYGYTF. In nucleotides, the CDR3 is TGTGCCAGCAGTTTAAGAGAGCATGGGGTTAACTATGGCTACACCTTC.

The chain is built from TRBV12-3 or TRBV12-4 and TRBJ2-3, with D unresolved. The CDR3 extends over 14 amino acids. Trimming stripped 2 bases from V and 4 bases from J, with 10 bases between. DNA for the CDR3: TGTGCCAGCAGTTTATCCGGTTATCCAGATACGCAGTATTTT. Its protein is CASSLSGYPDTQYF.

V usage is TRBV12-3 or TRBV12-4 and J usage is TRBJ1-2; D unclear. The CDR3 is made up of 14 amino acids. Trimming took 6 bases from V and 3 from J, leaving 14 bases between them. The CDR3 region is CASSPTVADYGYTF. CDR3 DNA: TGTGCCAGCAGCCCAACAGTGGCGGACTATGGCTACACCTTC.

The sample holds a few counts of this clonotype. The gene calls are TRBV20-1 and TRBJ1-2, with 7 bases fitting TRBD1. CDR3 length equals 13 residues. Trimming at V came to 7 bases and at J to 7 bases, leaving 12 bases not matched to a gene. The germline gives CDR1 DFQATT, CDR2 SNEGSKA (reference sequence). The CDR3 sequence is CSGRARGLSGYTF. The CDR3 nucleotides read TGCAGTGGAAGGGCCAGGGGGTTAAGTGGCTACACCTTC.

Ten or more counts support this clonotype. This sequence joins TRBV20-1 and TRBJ2-7; possibly TRBD1 or TRBD2 for D (5 bases each). Per germline, CDR1 DFQATT and CDR2 SNEGSKA (reference sequence). CDR3 length: 15 amino acids. With 1 base removed from V and 0 bases from J, the gap between germline ends came to 13 bases. CDR3 coding DNA: TGCAGTGCTAGAGGAGGGCAGGGCGGCTCCTACGAGCAGTACTTC. Protein sequence: CSARGGQGGSYEQYF.

The chain joins TRBV7-9 to TRBJ1-5; 7 bases are a match to TRBD1. The germline gives CDR1 SEHNR, CDR2 FQNEAQ (reference sequence). J was trimmed by 5 bases and V by 5 bases; bases with no gene match: 15. CDR3 length: 17 amino acids. The CDR3: CASSTTTTGSRDQPQHF. CDR3 DNA sequence: TGTGCCAGCAGCACAACCACGACAGGGTCGAGGGATCAGCCCCAGCATTTT.

V gene TRBV7-2 combines with J gene TRBJ1-4; weak D call: TRBD1 (5 bases). Trimming took 5 bases from V and 4 from J, leaving 14 bases between them. The CDR3 consists of 15 residues. Germline lookup yields CDR1 SGHTA and CDR2 FQGNSA. CDR3 sequence: CASSDPGLSNEKLFF. As DNA, the CDR3 is TGTGCCAGCAGCGACCCGGGACTCAGTAATGAAAAACTGTTTTTT.

J is TRBJ2-3 and V is TRBV24-1; tentative D call: TRBD2 (6 bases). Between the trimmed V and J ends, which lost 3 bases and 5 bases, there was a span of 17 bases. Germline CDR1 reads KGHDR; CDR2 reads SFDVKD. The CDR3 consists of 16 residues. The CDR3 coding sequence is TGTGCCACCAGTGATCGGGGAGCGGGCGCAATAGATACGCAGTATTTT. This translates into CATSDRGAGAIDTQYF.

This sequence joins TRBV11-2 and TRBJ2-7; D tentatively fits TRBD1 or TRBD2 (5 bases each). TRBJ2-5 explains the end of the DNA better; the J call may be wrong. Looked up from germline, CDR1 is SGHAT and CDR2 is FQNNGV. The CDR3 loop spans 14 amino acids. This CDR3 is CASSLVPGTETQYF. In DNA form, the CDR3 reads TGTGCCAGCAGCTTAGTCCCAGGGACAGAGACCCAGTACTTC.

In this sample, this clonotype turned up a few times. V gene TRBV12-3 or TRBV12-4 combines with J gene TRBJ2-7; D is unresolved. The CDR3 has 15 residues. V was pared by 5 bases and J by 4 bases, with 18 bases between. The CDR3 loop reads CASSPGLRMVYEQYF. CDR3 in DNA: TGTGCCAGCAGTCCCGGGCTTAGGATGGTGTACGAGCAGTACTTC.